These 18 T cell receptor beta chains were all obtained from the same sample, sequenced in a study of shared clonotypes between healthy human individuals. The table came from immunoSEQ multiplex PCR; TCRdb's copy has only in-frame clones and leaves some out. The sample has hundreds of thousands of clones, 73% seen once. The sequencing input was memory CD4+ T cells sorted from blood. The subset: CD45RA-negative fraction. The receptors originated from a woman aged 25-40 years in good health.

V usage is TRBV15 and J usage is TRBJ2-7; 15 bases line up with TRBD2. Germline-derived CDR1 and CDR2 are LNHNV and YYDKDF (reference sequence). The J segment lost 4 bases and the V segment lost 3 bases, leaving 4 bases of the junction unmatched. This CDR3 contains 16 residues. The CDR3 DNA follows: TGTGCCACCAGCAGGGGTGGGACTAGCGGGAGGTACGAGCAGTACTTC. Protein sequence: CATSRGGTSGRYEQYF.

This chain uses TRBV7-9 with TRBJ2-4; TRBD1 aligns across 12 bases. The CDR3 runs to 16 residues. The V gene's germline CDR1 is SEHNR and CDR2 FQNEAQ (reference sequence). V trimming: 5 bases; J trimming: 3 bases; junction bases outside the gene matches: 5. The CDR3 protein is CASSLGQGADKNIQYF. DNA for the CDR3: TGTGCCAGCAGCCTGGGACAGGGGGCTGACAAAAACATTCAGTACTTC.

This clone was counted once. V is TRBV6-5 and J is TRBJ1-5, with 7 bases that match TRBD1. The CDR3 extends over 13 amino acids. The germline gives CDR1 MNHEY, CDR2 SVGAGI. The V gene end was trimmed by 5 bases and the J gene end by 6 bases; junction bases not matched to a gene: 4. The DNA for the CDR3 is TGTGCCAGCAGTGCGACAGGGTCTCAGCCCCAGCATTTT. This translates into CASSATGSQPQHF.

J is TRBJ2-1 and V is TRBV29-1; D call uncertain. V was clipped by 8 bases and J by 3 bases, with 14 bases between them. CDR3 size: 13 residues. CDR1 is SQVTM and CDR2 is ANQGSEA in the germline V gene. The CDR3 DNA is TGCAGCTTAAGTAAACCTAACTACAATGAGCAGTTCTTC. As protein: CSLSKPNYNEQFF.

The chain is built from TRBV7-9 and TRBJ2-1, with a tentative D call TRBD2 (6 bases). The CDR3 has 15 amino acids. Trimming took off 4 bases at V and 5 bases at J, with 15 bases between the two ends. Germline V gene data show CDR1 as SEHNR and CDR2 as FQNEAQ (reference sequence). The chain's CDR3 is CASSSTSRWDNEQFF. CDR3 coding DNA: TGTGCCAGCAGCTCCACTAGCCGATGGGACAATGAGCAGTTCTTC. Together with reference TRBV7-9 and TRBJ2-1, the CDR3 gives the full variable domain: DTGVSQNPRHKITKRGQNVTFRCDPISEHNRLYWYRQTLGQGPEFLTYFQNEAQLEKSRLLSDRFSAERPKGSFSTLEIQRTEQGDSAMYLCASSSTSRWDNEQFFGPGTRLTVL.

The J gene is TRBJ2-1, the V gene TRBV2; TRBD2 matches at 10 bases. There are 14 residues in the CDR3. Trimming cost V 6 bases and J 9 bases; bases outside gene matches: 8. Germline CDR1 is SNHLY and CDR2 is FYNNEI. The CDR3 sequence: CASRRLAGVGEQFF. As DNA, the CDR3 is TGTGCCAGCAGACGCCTAGCGGGAGTTGGTGAGCAGTTCTTC.

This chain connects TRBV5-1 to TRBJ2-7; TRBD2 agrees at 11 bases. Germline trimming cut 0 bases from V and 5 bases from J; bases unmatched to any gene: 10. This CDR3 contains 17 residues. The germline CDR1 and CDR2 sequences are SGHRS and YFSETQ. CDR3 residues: CASSLASTSGSEDEQYF. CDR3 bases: TGCGCCAGCAGCTTGGCCTCCACTAGCGGGAGTGAGGACGAGCAGTACTTC.

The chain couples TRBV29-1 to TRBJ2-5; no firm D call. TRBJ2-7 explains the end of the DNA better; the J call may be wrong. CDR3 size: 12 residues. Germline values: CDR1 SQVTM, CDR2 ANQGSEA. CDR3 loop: CSVGQTFYEQYF. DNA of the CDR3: TGCAGCGTTGGTCAGACGTTCTACGAGCAGTACTTC.

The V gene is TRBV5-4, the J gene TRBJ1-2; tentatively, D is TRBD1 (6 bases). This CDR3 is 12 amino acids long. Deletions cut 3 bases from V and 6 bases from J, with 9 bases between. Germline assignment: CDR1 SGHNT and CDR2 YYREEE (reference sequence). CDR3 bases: TGTGCCAGCAGCTGGGACAAGAATGGCTACACCTTC. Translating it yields CASSWDKNGYTF.

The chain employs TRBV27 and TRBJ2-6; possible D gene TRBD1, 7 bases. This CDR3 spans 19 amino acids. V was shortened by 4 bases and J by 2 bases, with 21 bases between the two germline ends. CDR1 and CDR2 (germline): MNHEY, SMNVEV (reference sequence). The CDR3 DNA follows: TGTGCCAGCAGTTGGCGACGGACAGGCGCGGGGACTGGGGCCAACGTCCTGACTTTC. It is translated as CASSWRRTGAGTGANVLTF. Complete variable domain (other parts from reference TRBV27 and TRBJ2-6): EAQVTQNPRYLITVTGKKLTVTCSQNMNHEYMSWYRQDPGLGLRQIYYSMNVEVTDKGDVPEGYKVSRKEKRNFPLILESPSPNQTSLYFCASSWRRTGAGTGANVLTFGAGSRLTVL.

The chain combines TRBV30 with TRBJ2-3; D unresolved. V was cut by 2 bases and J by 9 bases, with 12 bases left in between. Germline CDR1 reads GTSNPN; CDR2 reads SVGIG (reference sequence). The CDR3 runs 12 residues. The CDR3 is CAWSPALRTQYF. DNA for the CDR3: TGTGCCTGGAGTCCCGCCCTCCGGACGCAGTATTTT.

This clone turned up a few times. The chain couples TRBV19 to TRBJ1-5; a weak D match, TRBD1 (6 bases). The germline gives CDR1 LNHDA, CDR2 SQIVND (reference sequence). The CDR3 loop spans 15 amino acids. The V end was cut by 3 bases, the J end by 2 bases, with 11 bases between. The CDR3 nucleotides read TGTGCCAGTAGTATCTGGACAGCCGGCAATCAGCCCCAGCATTTT. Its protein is CASSIWTAGNQPQHF.

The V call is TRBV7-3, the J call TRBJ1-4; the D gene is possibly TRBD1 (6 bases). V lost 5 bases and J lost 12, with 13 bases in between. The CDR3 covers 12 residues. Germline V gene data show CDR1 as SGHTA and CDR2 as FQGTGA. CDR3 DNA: TGTGCCAGCAGCGAGACAGGTTTACAACTGTTTTTT. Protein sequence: CASSETGLQLFF.

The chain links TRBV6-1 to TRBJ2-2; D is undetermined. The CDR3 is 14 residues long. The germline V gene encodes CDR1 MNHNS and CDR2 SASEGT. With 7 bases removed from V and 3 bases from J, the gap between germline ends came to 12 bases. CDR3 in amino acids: CASNSDIYTGELFF. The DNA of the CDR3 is TGTGCCAGCAACTCAGACATATACACCGGGGAGCTGTTTTTT.

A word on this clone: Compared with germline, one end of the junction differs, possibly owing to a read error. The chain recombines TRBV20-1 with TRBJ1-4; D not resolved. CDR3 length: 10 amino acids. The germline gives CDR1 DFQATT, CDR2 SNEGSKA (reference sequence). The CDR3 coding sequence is TGCAGTGCTAATGGTCTCAAGACGAATTTT. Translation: CSANGLKTNF.

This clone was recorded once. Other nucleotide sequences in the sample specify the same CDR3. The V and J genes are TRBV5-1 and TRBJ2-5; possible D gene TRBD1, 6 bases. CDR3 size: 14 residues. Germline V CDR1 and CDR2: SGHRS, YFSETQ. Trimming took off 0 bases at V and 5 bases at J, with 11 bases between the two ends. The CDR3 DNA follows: TGCGCCAGCAGCTTGGCTGGGGGCGCGGAGACCCAGTACTTC. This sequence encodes CASSLAGGAETQYF. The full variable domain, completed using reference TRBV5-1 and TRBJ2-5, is KAGVTQTPRYLIKTRGQQVTLSCSPISGHRSVSWYQQTPGQGLQFLFEYFSETQRNKGNFPGRFSGRQFSNSRSEMNVSTLELGDSALYLCASSLAGGAETQYFGPGTRLLVL.

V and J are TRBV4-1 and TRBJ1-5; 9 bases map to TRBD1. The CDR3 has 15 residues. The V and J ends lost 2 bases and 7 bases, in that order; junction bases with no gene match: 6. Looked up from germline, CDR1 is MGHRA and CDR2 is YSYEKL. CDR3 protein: CASSQTTGGEQPQHF. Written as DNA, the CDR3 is TGCGCCAGCAGCCAAACGACAGGGGGGGAGCAGCCCCAGCATTTT.

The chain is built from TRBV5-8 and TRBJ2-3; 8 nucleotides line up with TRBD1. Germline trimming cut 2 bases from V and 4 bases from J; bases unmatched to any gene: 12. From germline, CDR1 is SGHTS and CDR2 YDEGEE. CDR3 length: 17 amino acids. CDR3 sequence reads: CASSLWGQGAVADTQYF. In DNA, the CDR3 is TGTGCCAGCAGCTTATGGGGGCAGGGGGCAGTTGCAGATACGCAGTATTTT.